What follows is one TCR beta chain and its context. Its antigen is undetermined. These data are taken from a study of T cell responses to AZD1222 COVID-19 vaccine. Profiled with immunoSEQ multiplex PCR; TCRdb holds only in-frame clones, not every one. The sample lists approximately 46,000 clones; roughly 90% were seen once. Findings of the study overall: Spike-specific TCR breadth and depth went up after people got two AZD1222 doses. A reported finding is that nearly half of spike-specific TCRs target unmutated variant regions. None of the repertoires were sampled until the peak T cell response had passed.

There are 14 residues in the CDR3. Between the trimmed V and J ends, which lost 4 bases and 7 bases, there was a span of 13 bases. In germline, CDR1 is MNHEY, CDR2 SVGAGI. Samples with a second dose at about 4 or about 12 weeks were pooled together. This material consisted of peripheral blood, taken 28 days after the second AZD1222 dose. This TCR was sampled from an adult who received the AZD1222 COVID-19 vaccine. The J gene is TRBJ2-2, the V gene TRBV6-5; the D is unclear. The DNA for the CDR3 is TGTGCCAGCAGTTCCACCTCTCGTTTCGGGGAGCTGTTTTTT. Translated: CASSSTSRFGELFF.